Listed below are T cell receptor beta chains from one sample, sequenced in a study of T cells after yellow fever vaccination. TCRdb re-called the 5' RACE reads through MiXCR, storing one row per CDR3 protein. The sample yields roughly 320,000 distinct CDR3 sequences, roughly a tenth seen once. The sample was CD4+ T cells sorted from PBMCs, taken 45 days after the yellow fever booster vaccination. These receptors originate from a young man who received the YFV17D yellow fever vaccine. Each CDR3 is given with its conserved first and last residue. D genes are given only for firm matches. Rows give clone size only sometimes, using once, few, many, or a class for an expanded clone.

V	size	J	D	DNA	CDR3
TRBV12-3/TRBV12-4	few	TRBJ1-5	-	TGTGCCAGCAGTTTGGATGAAGCGCAGCCCCAGCATTTT	CASSLDEAQPQHF
TRBV7-2	many	TRBJ2-2	-	TGTGCCAGCAGATACACCGCTGATGCCGGGGAGCTGTTTTTT	CASRYTADAGELFF
TRBV3-1	many	TRBJ2-5	-	TGTGCCAGCAGCCAACATCGGACGGCAGAGACCCAGTACTTC	CASSQHRTAETQYF
TRBV9	once	TRBJ2-1	TRBD2	TGTGCCAGCAATTCCGGGACTAGCGGTTATGAGCAGTTCTTC	CASNSGTSGYEQFF
TRBV7-8	once	TRBJ1-5	-	TGTGCCAGCAGCTTCGAACAGACCCTAAGCAATCAGCCCCAGCATTTT	CASSFEQTLSNQPQHF
TRBV9	-	TRBJ1-5	-	TGTGCCAGCAGCGGGGGCCCGATCCAGCCCCAGCATTTT	CASSGGPIQPQHF
TRBV20-1	-	TRBJ2-7	TRBD1	TGCAGTGCTGGGAATGGACAGGGGGACGAGCAGTACTTC	CSAGNGQGDEQYF
TRBV7-8	once	TRBJ2-2	-	TGTGCCAGCAGACCCCGGTGGGGCGTTTATGAGAAAACCGGGGAGCTGTTTTTT	CASRPRWGVYEKTGELFF
TRBV9	-	TRBJ2-3	TRBD2	TGTGCCAGCAGCGTATTAGCGGGCCCTCCCACAGATACGCAGTATTTT	CASSVLAGPPTDTQYF
TRBV28	-	TRBJ1-6	-	TGTGCCAGCAGTTACTTCAGGGGTAATAATTCACCCCTCCACTTT	CASSYFRGNNSPLHF
TRBV7-3	few	TRBJ1-1	-	TGTGCCAGCAGCCCCGGGACCCCCGACGCTGAAGCTTTCTTT	CASSPGTPDAEAFF
TRBV5-1	few	TRBJ2-2	-	TGCGCCAGCAGCTCCCTCCCGCGGAACACCGGGGAGCTGTTTTTT	CASSSLPRNTGELFF
TRBV7-7	-	TRBJ1-1	-	TGTGCTAGCAGCTTACCAAACCGGGTTCAGGGTATAGCCGCGGAGGCTTTCTTT	CASSLPNRVQGIAAEAFF
TRBV5-1	-	TRBJ2-3	TRBD1	TGCGCCAGCACCCCGACAGGGGGCGGTGATACGCAGTATTTT	CASTPTGGGDTQYF
TRBV30	-	TRBJ2-3	TRBD2	TGTGCCTGGAGCTCCACTAGCGGGGGTTCTATTGATACGCAGTATTTT	CAWSSTSGGSIDTQYF
TRBV20-1	few	TRBJ1-5	TRBD1	TGCAGTGCCAGAAGACAGGGTGCTCAGCCCCAGCATTTT	CSARRQGAQPQHF
TRBV7-8	-	TRBJ1-6	-	TGTTCCAGCAGCTCCTCTCTAGGACCGAATTCACCCCTCCACTTT	CSSSSSLGPNSPLHF
TRBV5-1	few	TRBJ2-7	TRBD2	TGCGCCAGCAGCGGATCTAGCGGGGGTTACGAGCAGTACTTC	CASSGSSGGYEQYF
TRBV24-1	-	TRBJ2-2	TRBD2	TGTGCCACCAGTGACCCTAGCGGGGAGAGAACGAACACCGGGGAGCTGTTTTTT	CATSDPSGERTNTGELFF
TRBV11-2	-	TRBJ1-2	-	TGTGCCAGCAGCTTAAGCCTGGTTGGCTATGGCTACACCTTC	CASSLSLVGYGYTF
TRBV6-5	many	TRBJ1-2	-	TGTGCCAGCAGTTATTTCCGGGGGCTTGGCTACACCTTC	CASSYFRGLGYTF
TRBV5-1	few	TRBJ1-4	TRBD1	TGCGCCAGCAGCTTGGGGGACAGGGGTTCTAGTGAAAAACTGTTTTTT	CASSLGDRGSSEKLFF
TRBV7-3	-	TRBJ1-1	-	TGTGCCAGCAGCTATGACAGCTTGAACACTGAAGCTTTCTTT	CASSYDSLNTEAFF
TRBV18	-	TRBJ1-1	TRBD1	TGTGCCAGCTCACAGTATCGCATAAGGACAGGGGTAACTGAAGCTTTCTTT	CASSQYRIRTGVTEAFF
TRBV7-2	many	TRBJ1-4	-	TGTGCCAGCAGCCTGAAATGGAATGAAAAACTGTTTTTT	CASSLKWNEKLFF
TRBV28	-	TRBJ2-4	TRBD2	TGTGCCAGCAGTACGGGGAGGGAAGCCAAAAACATTCAGTACTTC	CASSTGREAKNIQYF
TRBV19	many	TRBJ2-2	-	TGTGCCAGTAGTCATACAGGGTCATCGTACACCGGGGAGCTGTTTTTT	CASSHTGSSYTGELFF
TRBV16	many	TRBJ1-2	TRBD1	TGTGCCAGCAGCCAATGGACAGGGGGCTATGGCTACACCTTC	CASSQWTGGYGYTF
TRBV19	few	TRBJ1-4	-	TGTGCCAGTAGTATCGTCGAGGGCAGAGGGACTAATGAAAAACTGTTTTTT	CASSIVEGRGTNEKLFF
TRBV20-1	few	TRBJ2-1	-	TGCAGTGCTAGAGCTCCCCTGGGGGGATCCGATGAGCAGTTCTTC	CSARAPLGGSDEQFF
TRBV29-1	once	TRBJ2-5	-	TGCAGCGTTGTAAGTCTAGCCCGAGAGACCCAGTACTTC	CSVVSLARETQYF
TRBV7-2	many	TRBJ1-5	-	TGTGCCAGCAGCTCCGGGACAAGGGAGAATCAGCCCCAGCATTTT	CASSSGTRENQPQHF